This is a list of T cell receptor beta chains from one sample in a study of blood T cell repertoires in COVID-19. Produced via immunoSEQ multiplex PCR; TCRdb's table is partial and in-frame only. The sample records approximately 250,000 clones, 86% being singletons. The sample taken for sequencing was peripheral blood. These receptors were obtained from a woman aged 70 to 79 with COVID-19, enrolled during active disease. CDR3s leave out the opening cysteine and the closing phenylalanine or tryptophan.

V	J	CDR3
TRBV7-9	TRBJ2-7	ASSHRQDEQY
TRBV5-1	TRBJ2-3	ASSLIGHTVGDTQY
TRBV10-3	TRBJ2-2	AISANQAANTGELF
TRBV28	TRBJ1-2	ASPPLTGINYGYT
TRBV3-1/TRBV3-2	TRBJ2-1	ASSQPRLGGYNEQF
TRBV20-1	TRBJ1-1	SASMNQAR
TRBV5-1	TRBJ2-7	ASSLMEGYEQY
TRBV5-8	TRBJ1-2	ASSLTGSGSYGYT
TRBV6-5	TRBJ1-2	ASSYSERGPNYGYT
TRBV14	TRBJ2-5	ASSQVERRGQETQY
TRBV21-1	TRBJ1-1	ASSTTYRGKITEAF
TRBV19	TRBJ1-1	ASSIDRGNTEAF
TRBV30	TRBJ2-2	AWRFPDRVNTGELF
TRBV4-3	TRBJ1-1	ASSQDKFLGDTEAF
TRBV19	TRBJ1-1	ASIGRLLNTEAF
TRBV2	TRBJ1-6	ASSEGTGYGNSPLH